This TCR beta chain emerged from a study of blood T cell repertoires in COVID-19. At the level of the study: The study drew acute and convalescent COVID-19 samples from the United States, Italy and Spain. The cDNA or gDNA used as material had been derived from T cells, B-cell-depleted T cells, or PBMCs.

This clone was detected only a few times. From germline, CDR1 is KGHDR and CDR2 SFDVKD. This CDR3 is 13 amino acids long. Deletions cut 9 bases from V and 9 bases from J, with 17 bases between. Per the original data handling: Reference gene primer amplification gave estimated nucleated cell counts. The method was immunoSEQ multiplex PCR; TCRdb's version includes in-frame clones alone and lacks a portion of them. From that table come the V and J calls and clone size; the DNA was used to work out D and trimming. The top ten hold less than 3.5% of the sample, which has tens of thousands of clones, roughly 90% seen once.

This sequence was found in a man at least 80 years old with acute or convalescent COVID-19. Sequenced sample: peripheral blood. J is TRBJ1-5 and V is TRBV24-1; D remains unclear. This CDR3 reads CATQGGAGRPQHF. The DNA of the CDR3 is TGTGCCACCCAAGGAGGTGCGGGGAGGCCCCAGCATTTT.